Below are 7 T cell receptor beta chains sequenced from a single sample in a study of blood T cells in healthy people across ages. Then a second PCR, running roughly 7 to 11 cycles, was carried out with a sample-barcoded 5' primer and a J-beta primer mix. In TCRdb, the 5' RACE reads were re-called with MiXCR into one record per CDR3 protein. Of about 1.1 million distinct CDR3 sequences in the sample, roughly two fifths are singletons; the top ten hold about an eighth. Sequences were obtained from blood. These receptors were taken from a man between 18 and 35 years old in good health.

V usage is TRBV11-2 and J usage is TRBJ2-7; the match to TRBD2 covers 8 bases. The V segment lost 0 bases and the J segment 2 bases; nucleotides outside the gene matches: 6. There are 16 residues in the CDR3. Germline lookup yields CDR1 SGHAT and CDR2 FQNNGV. Here the CDR3 reads CASSLEKRGSAYEQYF. The DNA of the CDR3 is TGTGCCAGCAGCTTAGAGAAGCGGGGGTCCGCCTACGAGCAGTACTTC.

This clonotype was counted a few times. The V gene is TRBV20-1, the J gene TRBJ1-1, with 9 bases matching TRBD1. The germline CDR1 and CDR2 sequences are DFQATT and SNEGSKA (reference sequence). The CDR3 length is 16 residues. The ends lost 1 base at V and 1 base at J; junction bases unmatched: 7. The CDR3 region has the DNA TGCAGTGCTAGAGCCACAGGGGGCCATTCGAACACTGAAGCTTTCTTT. Translating it yields CSARATGGHSNTEAFF.

The CDR3 is CASSKENLGQGLYEQYF. DNA of the CDR3: TGTGCCAGCAGCAAAGAAAATTTGGGACAGGGATTATACGAGCAGTACTTC. The V gene is TRBV21-1, the J gene TRBJ2-7; TRBD1 is the table's D call and was not checked against the DNA. TRBV21-1 is a pseudogene segment. The length of the CDR3 is 17 residues.

This clonotype has ten or more counts. The chain is built from TRBV7-2 and TRBJ2-1, with TRBD2 identical over 7 bases. Germline V CDR1 and CDR2: SGHTA, FQGNSA. The CDR3 spans 14 residues. V dropped 1 base and J dropped 7; count of bases not matched to a gene: 4. In nucleotides, the CDR3 is TGTGCCAGCAGCTTAGTTGGCGGGGGTAATGAGCAGTTCTTC. It yields the protein CASSLVGGGNEQFF.

The chain combines TRBV5-5 with TRBJ2-7; maybe TRBD2 (5 bases). CDR1 and CDR2 from the germline V gene are SGHKS and YYEKEE (reference sequence). V lost 4 bases and J 2 bases, leaving 16 bases between the germline ends. The CDR3 loop spans 15 amino acids. In DNA, the CDR3 is TGTGCCAGCAGCCATTCGCATGGAGGAACCTACGAGCAGTACTTC. It specifies CASSHSHGGTYEQYF.

Only a few counts were recorded for this clonotype. J is TRBJ1-6 and V is TRBV4-2; 9 positions agree with TRBD1. The CDR3 is 15 amino acids. The germline gives CDR1 LGHNA, CDR2 YNFKEQ. V lost 5 bases to trimming and J lost 7 bases; unmatched junction nucleotides: 6. In nucleotides, the CDR3 is TGTGCCAGCAGCAGACTCGGACAGGGGAATTCACCCCTCCACTTT. It translates to CASSRLGQGNSPLHF.

This clonotype was picked up one time. A read error is possible here, since a much larger clone lies one base away. Here the CDR3 omits its conserved ending phenylalanine or tryptophan, so a read error is the likely source. The chain has TRBV4-1 and TRBJ1-2; no definite D call. CDR3 size: 14 residues. The V gene lost 1 base and the J gene lost 4 bases, with 10 bases spanning the gap. In germline, CDR1 is MGHRA, CDR2 YSYEKL. DNA for the CDR3: TGCGCCAGCAGCCAAGTGGATTATGTCTATGGCTACACCATC. It codes for CASSQVDYVYGYTI.